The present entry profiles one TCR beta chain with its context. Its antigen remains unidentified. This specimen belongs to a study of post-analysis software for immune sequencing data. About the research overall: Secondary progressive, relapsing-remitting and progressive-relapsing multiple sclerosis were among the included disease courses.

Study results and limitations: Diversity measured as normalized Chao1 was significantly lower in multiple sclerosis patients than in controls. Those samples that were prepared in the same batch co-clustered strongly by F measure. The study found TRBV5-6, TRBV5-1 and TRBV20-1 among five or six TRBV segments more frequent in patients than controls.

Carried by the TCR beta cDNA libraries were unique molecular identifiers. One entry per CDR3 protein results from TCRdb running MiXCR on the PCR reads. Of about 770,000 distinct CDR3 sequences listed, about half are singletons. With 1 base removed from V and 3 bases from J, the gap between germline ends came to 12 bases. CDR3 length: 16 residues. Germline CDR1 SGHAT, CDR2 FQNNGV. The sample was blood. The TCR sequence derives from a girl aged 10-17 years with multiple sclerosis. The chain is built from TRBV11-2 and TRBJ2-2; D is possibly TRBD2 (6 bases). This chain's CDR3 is CASSLVVREDTGELFF. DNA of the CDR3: TGTGCCAGCAGCTTAGTGGTCAGGGAGGACACCGGGGAGCTGTTTTTT.